This T cell receptor beta chain was recorded in a study of radiation and T cells in renal cell carcinoma (dated by TCRdb to 2018 to 2021). Context from the whole study: The samples were obtained from a clinical trial, where primary renal cell carcinomas were treated with 15 Gy stereotactic body radiation therapy and then removed by nephrectomy 4 weeks afterward. TCR beta sequencing covered around 50 samples in total, comprising approximately 26 tumors and about 27 peripheral blood samples. Across all 53 samples, several million unique CDR3 nucleotide sequences encoding 2 million to 3 million unique CDR3 amino acid sequences were identified. The research as a whole found: Because pretreatment tumor biopsies were not available, the baseline intratumoral presence of clonotypes could not be determined. Because the trial had a single-armed design, the trial could not examine how radiation dose or scheduling affected the TCR repertoire. In blood, the top tumor clonotypes increased from baseline to 2 weeks after radiation and then shrank by 4 weeks, which suggests a temporary expansion of tumor-resident clones. Blood repertoire dynamics were not followed beyond 4 weeks after treatment.

From its cysteine to its phenylalanine, the CDR3 spans 15 amino acids. Kept here is only the CDR3 DNA, which spans 45 bases and is read in frame from base 1. The V and J ends are trimmed by 8 bases and 4 bases, leaving 19 bases between them. The germline V gene specifies SGHVS as CDR1 and FNYEAQ as CDR2. As concerns this clone: The target of this receptor is not known. No much larger clone is present one base from it, and per-base qualities are unavailable.

The meaning of the sample's time point label: blood 2 weeks post-SBRT. The sample's treatment or condition, from its label and the paper: 15 Gy SBRT to primary tumor, nephrectomy 4 weeks later. To follow tumor-enriched clonotypes, serial peripheral blood was collected from radiation-treated patients at baseline and at 2 weeks and 4 weeks after SBRT. Renal cell carcinoma with clear cell pathology was present in all patients. Genomic DNA for TCR sequencing was prepared using the QIAamp DNA Blood Mini Kit (Qiagen). The analyses included only samples that passed all quality control checks. TCR beta libraries were generated from genomic DNA with the immunoSEQ kit, following the manufacturer's recommendations. To prepare the libraries, a first multiplex PCR with proprietary primers was run, followed by a second PCR that added unique barcodes, and a bead cleanup was done after each round. Each sample batch included a kit-provided positive control reaction and a negative control reaction. The final libraries underwent checking on an Agilent 4200 TapeStation D1000 ScreenTape, volumetric pooling, and quantification by qPCR. Sequencing was performed on an Illumina NextSeq500 with a MidOutput 150-cycle cartridge, and 156 Read1 and 15 Index1 cycles were run with kit custom primers. The pooled library was loaded at roughly 0.92 pM with an approximately 21% PhiX control spike-in. The paper's processing steps were these. Vendor-processed data were analyzed in R, and a clonotype was defined as all T cells sharing the same CDR3 nucleotide sequence. In the clone abundance analyses, frequencies were normalized to the 10,000 most abundant clones in each sample. Public T cell clones, averaging fewer than five per sample, were removed before analysis. Tumor-enriched clonotypes and baseline blood-enriched clonotypes were defined as those with an abundance difference of at least 32-fold between compartments. A beta-binomial differential abundance model was used to identify clonotypes that expanded or contracted between blood time points. The Baroni-Urbani and Buser coefficient was used to measure tumor-blood repertoire similarity, and groups were compared with two-tailed Wilcoxon tests in R. Here the immuneACCESS table is served through TCRdb, limited to in-frame sequences with V and J called. Missing clones are a known gap in these copies; in checked studies unresolved V genes cover under half, and the rest lacks a known reason. For V, J and clone size, that table is used; D and trimming come from the DNA. Here the sample has roughly 130,000 clones; around 90% occur a single time. The leading ten clones occupy nearly 6% of the sample.

Source: blood, taken from a patient whose treatment included radiotherapy and nephrectomy. The sequence is built from TRBV7-6 and TRBJ2-3, with TRBD2 as a weak D call on 5 bases. This receptor was identified in a woman in her 70s with renal cell carcinoma. The CDR3 has the sequence CASSLDFNLADTQYF. The DNA sequence is given as TGTGCCAGCTCTCTGGACTTCAACCTTGCAGATACGCAGTATTTT.